The next 22 T cell receptor beta chains were all read from a single sample in a study of cytomegalovirus exposure and HLA in healthy donors (dated by TCRdb to about 2017). Libraries were built with the immunoSEQ multiplex PCR assay. The multiplex PCR relied on a mix of 60 forward primers for TCR Vbeta segments and 13 reverse primers for TCR Jbeta segments. TCRdb provides this immuneACCESS table in a form limited to in-frame rearrangements. Some clones are lacking; in checked studies, under half of them reflect an unresolved V gene, and why the rest are absent is not known. This sample is represented by about 94,000 clones; over 65% of them were singletons. Just over 0.75% of the sample comes from the top ten. The sequencing input was PBMCs. All receptors come from a woman aged 55-70 years in good health and CMV-seronegative.

This chain connects TRBV27 to TRBJ2-7; possibly TRBD1 for D (5 bases). Trimming stripped 2 bases from V and 6 bases from J, with 11 bases between. Germline lookup yields CDR1 MNHEY and CDR2 SMNVEV (reference sequence). CDR3 length: 13 residues. The CDR3 loop reads CASSLQGMGEQYF. The CDR3 DNA follows: TGTGCCAGCAGTTTACAGGGAATGGGCGAGCAGTACTTC.

The chain carries TRBV18 and TRBJ2-2; D may be TRBD1 (6 bases). Germline CDR1 KGHSH, CDR2 LQKENI. Trimming took off 1 base at V and 3 bases at J, with 9 bases between the two ends. The CDR3 has 15 residues. The CDR3 region has the DNA TGTGCCAGCTCACCACAAGGACAGCACACCGGGGAGCTGTTTTTT. This translates into CASSPQGQHTGELFF.

The chain links TRBV6-6 to TRBJ1-5; TRBD1 agrees at 7 bases. Germline values: CDR1 MNHNY, CDR2 SVGAGI (reference sequence). This CDR3 contains 15 residues. Trimming took 5 bases from V and 7 from J; bases not matched to a gene: 11. In DNA, the CDR3 is TGTGCCAGCAGTACACGACAGGGTTTAGGGCAGCCCCAGCATTTT. This sequence encodes CASSTRQGLGQPQHF.

This chain connects TRBV30 to TRBJ1-4, with TRBD1 as a possible D gene (5 bases). Germline V gene data show CDR1 as GTSNPN and CDR2 as SVGIG (reference sequence). The CDR3 sequence is 11 residues long. The ends were cut back, 5 bases at V and 8 bases at J, with 9 bases in the middle. The CDR3 nucleotides are TGTGCCTGGGGGCGGGACGAAAAACTGTTTTTT. This encodes CAWGRDEKLFF. The variable domain in full, with the rest retrieved from reference TRBV30 and TRBJ1-4, is SQTIHQWPATLVQPVGSPLSLECTVEGTSNPNLYWYRQAAGRGLQLLFYSVGIGQISSEVPQNLSASRPQDRQFILSSKKLLLSDSGFYLCAWGRDEKLFFGSGTQLSVL.

The chain links TRBV4-3 to TRBJ2-1; D remains ambiguous. The germline V and J ends were trimmed by 0 bases and 0 bases, with 9 bases remaining between them. CDR1 and CDR2 from the germline V gene are LGHNA and YSLEER. The CDR3 has 16 amino acids. CDR3 residues: CASSQEALASYNEQFF. The CDR3 region has the DNA TGCGCCAGCAGCCAAGAAGCGTTGGCCTCCTACAATGAGCAGTTCTTC.

This clone was found once. The rearrangement uses TRBV25-1 and TRBJ2-7, with D maybe TRBD1 (6 bases). CDR3 size: 14 residues. V lost 5 bases to trimming and J lost 4 bases, with 15 bases between them. CDR1 MGHDK and CDR2 SYGVNS come from the germline V gene. The chain's CDR3 is CASSSPGQGYEQYF. The DNA for the CDR3 is TGTGCCAGCAGTTCCCCGGGACAAGGTTACGAGCAGTACTTC.

The V gene is TRBV5-6, the J gene TRBJ2-2; 7 bases fit TRBD1. The germline gives CDR1 SGHDT, CDR2 YYEEEE. The V and J ends lost 0 bases and 3 bases, in that order; junction bases with no gene match: 5. The CDR3 spans 16 residues. CDR3 amino acids: CASSLVTGSYTGELFF. CDR3 nucleotides: TGTGCCAGCAGCTTGGTGACAGGGTCGTACACCGGGGAGCTGTTTTTT.

The rearrangement uses TRBV6-1 and TRBJ2-7; 9 positions agree with TRBD1. The germline V gene encodes CDR1 MNHNS and CDR2 SASEGT. The CDR3 is 14 amino acids. Losses at the gene ends were 0 bases for V and 4 bases for J; bases not matched to a gene: 1. In DNA form, the CDR3 reads TGTGCCAGCAGTGAAGCCGGGACAGGGTACGAGCAGTACTTC. Its protein product is CASSEAGTGYEQYF.

The V gene is TRBV5-1, the J gene TRBJ2-7; D is undetermined. The ends were cut back, 0 bases at V and 6 bases at J, with 10 bases in the middle. Germline V gene sequence: CDR1 SGHRS, CDR2 YFSETQ. The CDR3 totals 13 residues. CDR3 protein: CASSLVSGIEQYF. The CDR3 DNA is TGCGCCAGCAGCTTGGTCTCGGGTATCGAGCAGTACTTC.

The rearrangement links TRBV30 to TRBJ2-3; 7 bases are shared with TRBD2. The CDR3 extends over 15 amino acids. Germline CDR1 and CDR2: GTSNPN and SVGIG (reference sequence). Unmatched junction bases numbered 8, after V lost 4 bases and J lost 1 base. This chain's CDR3 is CAWTWGGTGTDTQYF. The CDR3 coding sequence is TGTGCCTGGACGTGGGGGGGGACTGGCACAGATACGCAGTATTTT.

The chain uses TRBV7-2 and TRBJ1-1, with TRBD1 matching over 10 bases. The CDR3 runs 16 residues. CDR1 SGHTA and CDR2 FQGNSA come from the germline V gene. J was trimmed by 3 bases and V by 6 bases; bases with no gene match: 10. DNA for the CDR3: TGTGCCAGCAGTTGGGCGGCGACAGGGGGCGACACTGAAGCTTTCTTT. This encodes CASSWAATGGDTEAFF.

The chain links TRBV7-9 to TRBJ2-1; a possible D gene is TRBD1 (6 bases). V lost 7 bases and J 0 bases, leaving 22 bases between the germline ends. The CDR3 length is 18 residues. Germline V CDR1 and CDR2: SEHNR, FQNEAQ (reference sequence). DNA for the CDR3: TGTGCCAGCACGCGAGGGGGACAAACGATTAGCTCCTACAATGAGCAGTTCTTC. Its translation: CASTRGGQTISSYNEQFF.

The J gene is TRBJ1-2, the V gene TRBV5-1; 7 bases map to TRBD1. The V and J ends lost 0 bases and 6 bases, in that order; junction bases with no gene match: 5. Per germline, CDR1 SGHRS and CDR2 YFSETQ. CDR3 length equals 14 residues. The CDR3 reads CASSLGQGENGYTF. In DNA, the CDR3 is TGCGCCAGCAGCTTGGGACAGGGAGAGAATGGCTACACCTTC.

V is TRBV19 and J is TRBJ2-6; TRBD2 is a possible D gene (6 bases). This CDR3 spans 16 amino acids. CDR1 is LNHDA and CDR2 is SQIVND in the germline V gene (reference sequence). The ends were cut back, 3 bases at V and 2 bases at J, with 11 bases in the middle. CDR3: CASSMEGVTGANVLTF. The CDR3 region has the DNA TGTGCCAGTAGTATGGAGGGAGTGACTGGGGCCAACGTCCTGACTTTC.

The chain has TRBV7-9 and TRBJ1-1, with 9 bases fitting TRBD1. Trimming at V came to 5 bases and at J to 5 bases, leaving 6 bases not matched to a gene. This CDR3 comprises 14 residues. Per germline, CDR1 SEHNR and CDR2 FQNEAQ (reference sequence). The CDR3 reads CASSQTGGRTEAFF. Here the CDR3 DNA reads TGTGCCAGCAGCCAGACAGGGGGACGAACTGAAGCTTTCTTT.

The chain recombines TRBV5-1 with TRBJ1-2, with D unresolved. Germline values: CDR1 SGHRS, CDR2 YFSETQ. V was pared by 2 bases and J by 6 bases, with 5 bases between. The CDR3 has 11 amino acids. The CDR3 nucleotides read TGCGCCAGCAGCTTAAATAATGGCTACACCTTC. This gives the protein CASSLNNGYTF. Full variable domain (rest looked up from reference TRBV5-1 and TRBJ1-2): KAGVTQTPRYLIKTRGQQVTLSCSPISGHRSVSWYQQTPGQGLQFLFEYFSETQRNKGNFPGRFSGRQFSNSRSEMNVSTLELGDSALYLCASSLNNGYTFGSGTRLTVV.

The chain employs TRBV5-1 and TRBJ2-5, with D uncertain. Germline-derived CDR1 and CDR2 are SGHRS and YFSETQ. The V and J ends lost 1 base and 1 base respectively, with 11 bases between them. The CDR3 contains 15 residues. CDR3 sequence reads: CASSLSRAAQETQYF. The CDR3 DNA reads TGCGCCAGCAGCTTGAGCCGAGCCGCCCAAGAGACCCAGTACTTC.

V is TRBV5-1 and J is TRBJ2-3, with 10 nucleotides matching TRBD2. CDR1 is SGHRS and CDR2 is YFSETQ in the germline V gene. The J segment lost 4 bases and the V segment lost 2 bases, leaving 7 bases of the junction unmatched. This CDR3 has 16 residues. The CDR3 region is CASSFEAGGPPDTQYF. CDR3 bases: TGCGCCAGCAGCTTCGAAGCGGGAGGGCCTCCAGATACGCAGTATTTT.

The J gene is TRBJ1-1, the V gene TRBV10-3; maybe TRBD1 (6 bases). The CDR3 length is 18 residues. The germline CDR1 and CDR2 sequences are ENHRY and SYGVKD. V was shortened by 0 bases and J by 2 bases, with 19 bases between the two germline ends. The CDR3 sequence is CAISESGPGGGGNTEAFF. The CDR3 nucleotides read TGTGCCATCAGTGAGTCTGGTCCTGGGGGAGGGGGTAACACTGAAGCTTTCTTT.

The chain carries TRBV29-1 and TRBJ1-2; 9 nucleotides line up with TRBD1. After removal of 5 bases from V and 8 bases from J, the junction contained 15 bases not matched to a gene. CDR1 is SQVTM and CDR2 is ANQGSEA in the germline V gene. CDR3 length equals 15 residues. This CDR3 is CSVTGTGLLDRGYTF. The CDR3 coding sequence is TGCAGCGTTACCGGGACAGGGCTCCTTGATCGGGGCTACACCTTC.

The V and J genes are TRBV5-8 and TRBJ1-1; 8 nucleotides line up with TRBD1. Germline V gene data show CDR1 as SGHTS and CDR2 as YDEGEE. The CDR3 totals 16 residues. V shed 1 base, J shed 6 bases, and the junction held 11 bases outside the gene matches. CDR3 sequence (DNA): TGTGCCAGCAGCTTGCTTCGAGGGACAGGCTTTCCTGAAGCTTTCTTT. This codes for CASSLLRGTGFPEAFF.

The chain has TRBV30 and TRBJ2-6, with D possibly matching TRBD1 (6 bases). V was pared by 0 bases and J by 0 bases, with 18 bases between. CDR1 is GTSNPN, CDR2 SVGIG, per germline (reference sequence). This CDR3 spans 19 amino acids. In DNA, the CDR3 is TGTGCCTGGAGTGTGGGGGCCCGGGCCCCCCTCTCTGGGGCCAACGTCCTGACTTTC. Its protein product is CAWSVGARAPLSGANVLTF.